The text below deals with one T cell receptor beta chain. These data are taken from a study of blood T cell repertoires in COVID-19. Only in-frame clones appear in the TCRdb table, and some are missing; sequencing was by immunoSEQ multiplex PCR. Among 45,000 to 65,000 clones listed, around 91% were seen once. The length of the CDR3 is 17 residues. The V gene's germline CDR1 is SGHVS and CDR2 FQNEAQ. V lost 4 bases, J lost 0 bases, and 9 bases stayed unmatched. This clonotype originated in a human donor in a cohort sampled during active COVID-19. The sequencing input was peripheral blood. The chain couples TRBV7-8 to TRBJ1-2; 9 bases align to TRBD1. CDR3 sequence: CASSSRTGAVTNYGYTF. CDR3 DNA sequence: TGTGCCAGCAGCTCGCGGACAGGGGCCGTTACTAACTATGGCTACACCTTC.